These T cell receptor beta chains were read from a single sample in a study of T cell responses to AZD1222 COVID-19 vaccine. Sequencing was performed with immunoSEQ multiplex PCR; in TCRdb, only in-frame clones are kept and a portion is missing. The profile shows roughly 110,000 clones, 85% to 95% of them singletons. The specimen was peripheral blood, collected 28 days after the second AZD1222 dose. The receptors here all came from an adult who received the AZD1222 COVID-19 vaccine. The CDR3 runs from the conserved cysteine through the conserved F or W. D genes are given only for firm matches.

v_gene	d_gene	j_gene	CDR3aa
TRBV5-1	.	TRBJ1-5	CASSLGREGNQPQHF
TRBV7-2	.	TRBJ1-1	CASSLSGTSNTEAFF
TRBV9	.	TRBJ2-7	CASSVAPAPAIYEQYF
TRBV28	.	TRBJ1-1	CASGLPGVSQTEAFF
TRBV28	.	TRBJ2-7	CASSLVEYEQYF
TRBV7-2	TRBD2	TRBJ2-2	CASSIPRETNTGELFF
TRBV7-6	.	TRBJ1-2	CASSRDGLRGYTF
TRBV30	.	TRBJ1-5	CAWSKDSNQPQHF
TRBV6-5	.	TRBJ1-3	CASSSGTGNTIYF
TRBV7-9	TRBD2	TRBJ2-5	CASTKGLAGPWETQYF
TRBV28	TRBD1	TRBJ1-5	CASSSWGRTGTSNQPQHF
TRBV7-6	TRBD1	TRBJ1-1	CASSFRQGYTEAFF
TRBV2	TRBD2	TRBJ2-5	CASSANLAGGRETQYF
TRBV6-6	TRBD1	TRBJ1-3	CASSFQGDRNTIYF
TRBV19	TRBD2	TRBJ2-3	CASSIERGTGTDTQYF
TRBV3-1/TRBV3-2	.	TRBJ1-4	CASSQVTANEKLFF
TRBV19	.	TRBJ2-3	CASSTRYRAGYTDTQYF
TRBV10-3	TRBD1	TRBJ1-1	CATRGPGTEAFF
TRBV18	.	TRBJ1-3	CASSPDSLSGNTIYF
TRBV19	.	TRBJ1-2	CASNLGDGYTF
TRBV27	TRBD1	TRBJ2-2	CANSFSGTGVTGELFF
TRBV5-1	.	TRBJ1-1	CASSLAGAPAEAFF
TRBV19	.	TRBJ1-5	CASSQGRKANQPQHF
TRBV5-4	.	TRBJ2-7	CASSLGGREIYEQYF
TRBV28	.	TRBJ1-2	CASSLRTIGGYTF
TRBV3-1/TRBV3-2	.	TRBJ2-3	CASSPTSSTDTQYF
TRBV15	.	TRBJ1-2	CATSRAIDLRDNGYGYTF
TRBV5-1	.	TRBJ2-3	CASSLERSSTDTQYF
TRBV7-6	TRBD1	TRBJ1-2	CASSLGQGAHYGYTF
TRBV5-6	TRBD1	TRBJ1-1	CASSASGGAQNTEAFF
TRBV15	.	TRBJ2-7	CATSSLEGSTTYEQYF
TRBV12-3/TRBV12-4	.	TRBJ1-2	CASLGGLYGYTF
TRBV10-1	TRBD1	TRBJ2-3	CASSVDRATSPLTDTQYF
TRBV15	TRBD1	TRBJ1-4	CATSRVKGADEKLFF
TRBV29-1	.	TRBJ2-5	CSVATFDGVQETQYF
TRBV27	TRBD1	TRBJ2-2	CASRWTGDTGELFF
TRBV7-9	.	TRBJ1-2	CASSSAGRGIYGYTF
TRBV6-5	.	TRBJ1-5	CASRGGQNSNQPQHF
TRBV28	.	TRBJ1-6	CASRIRSGTSHNSPLHF
TRBV18	.	TRBJ2-1	CASSLIASISYNEQFF
TRBV2	TRBD1	TRBJ1-1	CASTSPGGGTEAFF
TRBV14	TRBD1	TRBJ1-2	CASSHRDRAGGYTF
TRBV10-3	.	TRBJ1-2	CAISEGLGGYTF
TRBV5-8	.	TRBJ2-1	CASSAWGANEQFF
TRBV19	.	TRBJ2-5	CASSPGFGETQYF
TRBV5-6	.	TRBJ1-1	CASSFGKVNTEAFF
TRBV27	.	TRBJ1-2	CASSFLTSGETYGYTF
TRBV28	.	TRBJ1-6	CASRPPRGVNSPLHF
TRBV18	.	TRBJ1-1	CASSPPRPEAFF
TRBV11-2	TRBD2	TRBJ2-5	CASSLGTSGAETQYF
TRBV28	.	TRBJ1-5	CASSSPQGPNQPQHF
TRBV6-5	.	TRBJ2-3	CATRDGTDTQYF
TRBV27	.	TRBJ1-2	CASSLTPTGWYGYTF
TRBV7-9	.	TRBJ1-2	CASSYRGAANYGYTF
TRBV21-1	.	TRBJ2-7	CASSRTGGFGEQYF
TRBV5-1	TRBD1	TRBJ2-2	CASSPSGTGRPGELFF
TRBV4-1	TRBD1	TRBJ2-1	CASRGQGYNEQFF